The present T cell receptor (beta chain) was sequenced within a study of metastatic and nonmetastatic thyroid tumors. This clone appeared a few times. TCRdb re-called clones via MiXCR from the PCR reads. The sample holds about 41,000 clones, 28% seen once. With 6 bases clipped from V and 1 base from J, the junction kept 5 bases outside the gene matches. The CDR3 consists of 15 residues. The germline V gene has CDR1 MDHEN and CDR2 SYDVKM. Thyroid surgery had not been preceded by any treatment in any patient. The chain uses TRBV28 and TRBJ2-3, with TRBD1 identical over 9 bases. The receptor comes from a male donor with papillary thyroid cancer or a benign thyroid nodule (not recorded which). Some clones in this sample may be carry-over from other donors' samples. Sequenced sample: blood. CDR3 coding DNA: TGTGCCAGCAGCTCCCGGGACAGGGGCACAGATACGCAGTATTTT. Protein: CASSSRDRGTDTQYF.